This TCR beta chain was sequenced during a study of molecular identifiers for immune sequencing clone quantification. From the PCR reads, TCRdb called clonotypes with MiXCR, one entry per CDR3 protein. The repertoire includes just over 95,000 distinct CDR3 sequences, 24% of them detected once, and around 0.92% sits in the top ten. The CDR3 has 17 residues. Germline CDR1 PRHDT, CDR2 FYEKMQ (reference sequence). This clonotype has only one observation. Its matching antigen is unknown. This may arise from a read error, as a much more abundant clone is one base away. Overall study results and limits: Sizes of highly expanded clones could be underestimated through identical TCRs sharing a barcode. Among effectors, clones above 20 RNA copies held over 98% of molecules; among naive cells, under 1%.

The receptor was derived from a human donor in good health. Some libraries in this study had Jurkat cell RNA spiked in. Sequenced: naive CD8+ T cells from blood, with Jurkat cell RNA spiked in. Sample subset: FACS-sorted CD8+CD4-CCR7+CD45RA+ naive T cells. The chain carries TRBV13 and TRBJ2-2, with 9 bases identical to TRBD2. The CDR3 coding sequence is TGTGCCAGCAGCTCCCTCTTAGCGGGAGCGAACACCGGGGAGCTGCTTTTT. This encodes CASSSLLAGANTGELLF.